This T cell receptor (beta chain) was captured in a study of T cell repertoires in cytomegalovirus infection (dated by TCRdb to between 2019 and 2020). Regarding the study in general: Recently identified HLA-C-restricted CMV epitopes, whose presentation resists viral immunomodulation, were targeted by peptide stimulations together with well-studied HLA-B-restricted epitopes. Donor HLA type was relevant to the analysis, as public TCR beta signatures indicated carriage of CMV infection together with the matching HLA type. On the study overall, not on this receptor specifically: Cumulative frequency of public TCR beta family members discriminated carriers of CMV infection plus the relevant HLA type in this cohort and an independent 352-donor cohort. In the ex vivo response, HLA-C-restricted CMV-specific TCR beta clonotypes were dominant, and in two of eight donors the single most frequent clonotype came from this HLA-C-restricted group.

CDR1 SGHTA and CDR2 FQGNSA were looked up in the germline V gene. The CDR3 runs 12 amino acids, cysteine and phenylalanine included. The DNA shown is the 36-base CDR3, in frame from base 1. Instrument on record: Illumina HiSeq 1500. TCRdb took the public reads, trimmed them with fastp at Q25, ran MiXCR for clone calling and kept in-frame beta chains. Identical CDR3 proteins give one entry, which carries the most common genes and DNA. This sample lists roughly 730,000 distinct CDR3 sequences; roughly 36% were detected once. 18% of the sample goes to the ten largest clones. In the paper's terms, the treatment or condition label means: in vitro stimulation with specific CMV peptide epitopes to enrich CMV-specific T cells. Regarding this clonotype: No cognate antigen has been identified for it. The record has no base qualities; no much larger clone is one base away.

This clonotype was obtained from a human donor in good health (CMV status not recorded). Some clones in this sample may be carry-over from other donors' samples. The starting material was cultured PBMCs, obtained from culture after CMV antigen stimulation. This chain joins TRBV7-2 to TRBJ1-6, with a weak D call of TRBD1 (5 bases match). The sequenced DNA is TGTGCATCGGGGGTCTATAATTCACCCCTCCACTTT. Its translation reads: CASGVYNSPLHF.